Presented here are 21 T cell receptor beta chains from one specimen sequenced in a study of T cells in narcolepsy listed by TCRdb under 2018. The library came from the immunoSEQ multiplex PCR assay. What TCRdb holds here is the immuneACCESS table cut down to in-frame rearrangements. Part of the clones is not present; checked against another copy, under half of the missing clones reflect an unresolved V gene, and the others are unexplained. The sample includes some 30,000 clones, with approximately 80% observed a single time. The ten biggest clones cover around 1.3% of the sample. Material for sequencing was CD45RA- memory CD4+ T cells from PBMCs. The cell subset or site label, read with the paper, signifies: memory T cells sorted ex vivo from peripheral blood. Receptors originate from a human donor with narcolepsy.

The chain carries TRBV30 and TRBJ1-1; D is unclear. The ends were cut back, 1 base at V and 7 bases at J, with 10 bases in the middle. The CDR3 extends over 12 amino acids. The germline gives CDR1 GTSNPN, CDR2 SVGIG (reference sequence). For the CDR3, the DNA is TGTGCCTGGAGTGCCCGCGGGAATGAAGCTTTCTTT. This encodes CAWSARGNEAFF. Combining the CDR3 with reference TRBV30 and TRBJ1-1 gives the whole variable domain SQTIHQWPATLVQPVGSPLSLECTVEGTSNPNLYWYRQAAGRGLQLLFYSVGIGQISSEVPQNLSASRPQDRQFILSSKKLLLSDSGFYLCAWSARGNEAFFGQGTRLTVV.

This chain links TRBV9 with TRBJ2-7, with a tentative D call TRBD2 (5 bases). V was pared by 0 bases and J by 7 bases, with 11 bases between. This CDR3 has 13 amino acids. The germline gives CDR1 SGDLS, CDR2 YYNGEE. CDR3 amino acids: CASSVGSGNEQYF. The CDR3 DNA reads as TGTGCCAGCAGCGTAGGTTCGGGGAATGAGCAGTACTTC.

The chain couples TRBV27 to TRBJ2-7, with no clear D. The CDR3 loop spans 11 amino acids. Trimming took off 6 bases at V and 2 bases at J, with 5 bases between the two ends. CDR1 is MNHEY, CDR2 SMNVEV, per germline (reference sequence). The CDR3 protein is CASRGTYEQYV. CDR3 in DNA: TGTGCCAGCAGGGGGACCTACGAGCAGTACGTC.

This clone was detected once. The chain combines TRBV29-1 with TRBJ2-5, with 8 bases fitting TRBD1. The CDR3 is 13 residues long. Germline-derived CDR1 and CDR2 are SQVTM and ANQGSEA. J gave up 6 bases and V 2 bases, and 5 bases lay outside the gene matches. Written as DNA, the CDR3 is TGCAGCGTTGAACAGGGGGCCGTAAAGACCCAGTACTTC. This codes for CSVEQGAVKTQYF.

The gene calls are TRBV5-6 and TRBJ2-2; 10 bases fit TRBD1. Germline V gene lookup returns CDR1 SGHDT and CDR2 YYEEEE. The CDR3 consists of 14 residues. V shed 4 bases, J shed 6 bases, and the junction held 3 bases outside the gene matches. This CDR3 is CASSIGTGAGELFF. In DNA form, the CDR3 reads TGTGCCAGCAGCATTGGGACAGGGGCCGGGGAGCTGTTTTTT.

This clone came up once. The chain employs TRBV29-1 and TRBJ1-1; 7 bases are a match to TRBD1. The CDR3 covers 14 residues. Germline CDR1 is SQVTM and CDR2 is ANQGSEA. V lost 6 bases to trimming and J lost 0 bases; unmatched junction nucleotides: 7. Here the CDR3 reads CSVYRGGVNTEAFF. The CDR3 DNA sequence: TGCAGCGTATACAGGGGTGGGGTGAACACTGAAGCTTTCTTT.

This chain joins TRBV28 and TRBJ2-3, with 8 bases aligning to TRBD1. V shed 2 bases and J 3 bases; nucleotides not matched to a gene: 4. The germline CDR1 and CDR2 sequences are MDHEN and SYDVKM. CDR3 length: 15 amino acids. The CDR3 region is CASSLRQGATDTQYF. The CDR3 nucleotides are TGTGCCAGCAGTTTAAGGCAGGGGGCGACAGATACGCAGTATTTT. The whole variable domain, remainder taken from reference TRBV28 and TRBJ2-3, is DVKVTQSSRYLVKRTGEKVFLECVQDMDHENMFWYRQDPGLGLRLIYFSYDVKMKEKGDIPEGYSVSREKKERFSLILESASTNQTSMYLCASSLRQGATDTQYFGPGTRLTVL.

The chain carries TRBV30 and TRBJ1-4; TRBD1 might be the D (6 bases). CDR3 length equals 13 residues. Looked up from germline, CDR1 is GTSNPN and CDR2 is SVGIG (reference sequence). The ends were cut back, 2 bases at V and 4 bases at J, with 8 bases in the middle. This CDR3 reads CAWSRDINEKLFF. DNA of the CDR3: TGTGCCTGGAGTCGGGACATTAATGAAAAACTGTTTTTT.

The chain couples TRBV2 to TRBJ1-1; D call uncertain. CDR3 size: 11 residues. CDR1 and CDR2 from the germline V gene are SNHLY and FYNNEI. The V end lost 1 base, the J end lost 10 bases, and 7 bases lay between the germline ends. The CDR3, as DNA: TGTGCCAGCAGTGAAGGGAATGGAGCTTTCTTT. It translates to CASSEGNGAFF. The complete variable domain, with remaining parts taken from reference TRBV2 and TRBJ1-1, reads EPEVTQTPSHQVTQMGQEVILRCVPISNHLYFYWYRQILGQKVEFLVSFYNNEISEKSEIFDDQFSVERPDGSNFTLKIRSTKLEDSAMYFCASSEGNGAFFGQGTRLTVV.

This clone occurred a few times. This chain uses TRBV2 with TRBJ1-5, with D uncertain. The CDR3 extends over 16 amino acids. Germline assignment: CDR1 SNHLY and CDR2 FYNNEI. Trimming took off 2 bases at V and 3 bases at J, with 14 bases between the two ends. CDR3 loop: CASSEIGMGYNQPQHF. The CDR3 bases are TGTGCCAGCAGTGAAATAGGGATGGGGTACAATCAGCCCCAGCATTTT.

J is TRBJ1-1 and V is TRBV7-9; D is uncertain. The V and J ends lost 2 bases and 1 base respectively, with 14 bases between them. From germline, CDR1 is SEHNR and CDR2 FQNEAQ (reference sequence). This CDR3 region has 16 residues. CDR3 DNA: TGTGCCAGCAGCTTATCTCCTTCTGGGAAGAACACTGAAGCTTTCTTT. It translates to CASSLSPSGKNTEAFF.

The CDR3 sequence is CASSLKRGAEAFF. The CDR3 DNA reads TGTGCCAGCAGCTTAAAGCGTGGGGCTGAAGCTTTCTTT. This rearrangement joins TRBV7-2 to TRBJ1-1; D is unclear. Per germline, CDR1 SGHTA and CDR2 FQGNSA. V lost 2 bases, J lost 6 bases, and 10 bases lay in between. The CDR3 length is 13 residues.

The gene calls are TRBV30 and TRBJ2-7; TRBD1 matches 7 bases. V was clipped by 2 bases and J by 4 bases; unmatched bases: 5. CDR1 is GTSNPN, CDR2 SVGIG, per germline (reference sequence). The CDR3 consists of 13 residues. The CDR3 nucleotides are TGTGCCTGGAGTACGGGGACAGCTTACGAGCAGTACTTC. It is translated as CAWSTGTAYEQYF. Variable domain in full (rest from reference TRBV30 and TRBJ2-7): SQTIHQWPATLVQPVGSPLSLECTVEGTSNPNLYWYRQAAGRGLQLLFYSVGIGQISSEVPQNLSASRPQDRQFILSSKKLLLSDSGFYLCAWSTGTAYEQYFGPGTRLTVT.

V and J are TRBV28 and TRBJ1-2; 11 bases fit TRBD1. The CDR3 consists of 15 residues. With 2 bases clipped from V and 3 bases from J, the junction kept 2 bases outside the gene matches. Looked up from germline, CDR1 is MDHEN and CDR2 is SYDVKM. The CDR3 DNA reads as TGTGCCAGCAGTTTACCGGGACAGGGGGACTATGGCTACACCTTC. This encodes CASSLPGQGDYGYTF.

The rearrangement joins TRBV5-8 to TRBJ2-3, with D possibly TRBD2 on 6 matching bases. Germline V gene data show CDR1 as SGHTS and CDR2 as YDEGEE. The ends were cut back, 0 bases at V and 2 bases at J, with 13 bases in the middle. The CDR3 covers 16 residues. The CDR3 sequence: CASSLGLVGITDTQYF. The CDR3 bases are TGTGCCAGCAGCTTGGGACTAGTAGGGATCACAGATACGCAGTATTTT. The variable domain in full, with the rest retrieved from reference TRBV5-8 and TRBJ2-3, is EAGVTQSPTHLIKTRGQQATLRCSPISGHTSVYWYQQALGLGLQFLLWYDEGEERNRGNFPPRFSGRQFPNYSSELNVNALELEDSALYLCASSLGLVGITDTQYFGPGTRLTVL.

The V call is TRBV27, the J call TRBJ2-5; 8 bases are shared with TRBD1. Germline assignment: CDR1 MNHEY and CDR2 SMNVEV (reference sequence). V dropped 8 bases and J dropped 4; count of bases not matched to a gene: 12. The CDR3 length is 15 residues. Here the CDR3 reads CASGVLQGAGETQYF. CDR3 bases: TGTGCCAGCGGTGTCCTTCAGGGGGCTGGAGAGACCCAGTACTTC.

In this sample, this clone turned up a few times. This chain connects TRBV19 to TRBJ1-3, with TRBD1 as a possible D gene (5 bases). Germline V gives CDR1 LNHDA, CDR2 SQIVND (reference sequence). Trimming left V 5 bases short and J 0 bases short, with 8 bases between. The CDR3 is 14 amino acids. DNA for the CDR3: TGTGCCAGTAGTGGGACTAGCTCTGGAAACACCATATATTTT. This encodes CASSGTSSGNTIYF.

The chain has TRBV5-1 and TRBJ2-2; 11 bases are shared with TRBD2. The CDR3 contains 19 residues. J gave up 1 base and V 5 bases, and 13 bases lay outside the gene matches. Germline assignment: CDR1 SGHRS and CDR2 YFSETQ. The CDR3 protein is CASRAQLAGESLNTGELFF. Here the CDR3 DNA reads TGCGCCAGCAGGGCCCAACTAGCGGGGGAATCTTTGAACACCGGGGAGCTGTTTTTT.

Regarding this clone: Germline is not matched at one junction end, which may reflect a read error. The rearrangement links TRBV7-9 to TRBJ1-2; D call uncertain. CDR1 is SEHNR, CDR2 FQNEAQ, per germline (reference sequence). This CDR3 region has 12 residues. CDR3 protein: CASSPDHYGYTF. The CDR3 nucleotides are TGTGCCAGCAGCCCGGACCACTACGGCTACACCTTC.

The chain employs TRBV7-9 and TRBJ1-6, with a possible D match to TRBD1 (5 bases). This CDR3 contains 15 residues. From germline, CDR1 is SEHNR and CDR2 FQNEAQ (reference sequence). V shed 8 bases and J shed 0 bases, with 11 bases lying between them. The CDR3 sequence: CASGAGHSYNSPLHF. The CDR3 bases are TGTGCCAGCGGGGCAGGTCACTCCTATAATTCACCCCTCCACTTT.

This chain joins TRBV4-2 and TRBJ2-1; possibly TRBD1 or TRBD2 for D (5 bases each). Trimming pared 0 bases from V and 9 bases from J, leaving 12 bases between. CDR3 length: 14 residues. Looked up from germline, CDR1 is LGHNA and CDR2 is YNFKEQ. The CDR3 loop is CASSQEGVVTEQFF. The DNA of the CDR3 is TGTGCCAGCAGCCAAGAGGGGGTAGTAACTGAGCAGTTCTTC.